Each of the 2 T cell receptor beta chains below was sequenced from the same sample in a study of cytomegalovirus exposure and HLA in healthy donors. Researchers ran the PCR with 60 Vbeta and 13 Jbeta primers. Clones were read by immunoSEQ multiplex PCR, and TCRdb kept only the in-frame ones, dropping some. The sample lists approximately 100,000 clones, 77% occurring once. The sequenced sample consisted of PBMCs. The source of these receptors is a man aged 35 to 55 in good health and CMV-seropositive.

This chain uses TRBV5-1 with TRBJ1-5; perhaps TRBD1 as D (5 bases). This CDR3 has 14 amino acids. Germline loops: CDR1 SGHRS, CDR2 YFSETQ. The V end was cut by 2 bases, the J end by 3 bases, with 9 bases between. In DNA, the CDR3 is TGCGCCAGCAGCTTAGACAGCGCCAATCAGCCCCAGCATTTT. Translation gives CASSLDSANQPQHF.

This chain links TRBV7-2 with TRBJ1-1; 7 nucleotides line up with TRBD1. Germline V CDR1 and CDR2: SGHTA, FQGNSA. V shed 4 bases, J shed 0 bases, and the junction held 11 bases outside the gene matches. The CDR3 consists of 17 residues. CDR3 loop: CASSYITQGQMNTEAFF. CDR3 nucleotides: TGTGCCAGCAGCTACATTACCCAGGGACAGATGAACACTGAAGCTTTCTTT. Supplemented by reference TRBV7-2 and TRBJ1-1, the full variable domain reads GAGVSQSPSNKVTEKGKDVELRCDPISGHTALYWYRQSLGQGLEFLIYFQGNSAPDKSGLPSDRFSAERTGGSVSTLTIQRTQQEDSAVYLCASSYITQGQMNTEAFFGQGTRLTVV.